These 8 T cell receptor beta chains share one sample of origin, sequenced in a study of glioma-infiltrating T cells after dendritic cell vaccination (dated by TCRdb to about 2016). Receptor libraries were prepared by the immunoSEQ multiplex PCR assay. The clones in this table, taken by TCRdb from immuneACCESS, are in-frame only. Not every clone is retained; where verified, under half of the shortfall comes from an unresolved V gene, and the cause of the rest is unknown. Counted in this sample were approximately 90,000 clones; approximately 78% of them appeared once. Clones ranked in the top ten supply 2.1% of the sample. Sample time point, as interpreted from the label and publication: after dendritic cell vaccination, including at tumor progression/relapse. The source material was blood, sampled after dendritic cell vaccination. The receptor source for this set is a human donor with glioblastoma.

V is TRBV27 and J is TRBJ2-7, with D uncertain. CDR1 is MNHEY, CDR2 SMNVEV, per germline (reference sequence). The CDR3 runs to 14 residues. The germline V and J ends were trimmed by 5 bases and 0 bases, with 11 bases remaining between them. The CDR3 region is CASSLLLGSYEQYF. The CDR3 DNA reads TGTGCCAGCAGTCTACTTCTTGGCTCCTACGAGCAGTACTTC.

This clone has just a few counts. The gene calls are TRBV19 and TRBJ2-3; the match to TRBD2 covers 8 bases. The V segment lost 7 bases and the J segment 4 bases; nucleotides outside the gene matches: 10. Germline values: CDR1 LNHDA, CDR2 SQIVND (reference sequence). This CDR3 spans 15 amino acids. In DNA form, the CDR3 reads TGTGCCAGTAAAATTTCGGGACTAGAGGCAGATACGCAGTATTTT. Its translation: CASKISGLEADTQYF.

This chain links TRBV6-5 with TRBJ1-1, with D uncertain. V gave up 8 bases and J gave up 0 bases, with 13 bases separating them. Per the germline V gene, CDR1 is MNHEY and CDR2 is SVGAGI. CDR3 length: 14 amino acids. CDR3 nucleotides: TGTGCCAGCGCCCCCCCGGGAATGAACACTGAAGCTTTCTTT. Amino acids: CASAPPGMNTEAFF.

This chain uses TRBV9 with TRBJ2-7, with 7 nucleotides matching TRBD2. V was clipped by 0 bases and J by 7 bases; unmatched bases: 10. This CDR3 contains 15 residues. Germline assignment: CDR1 SGDLS and CDR2 YYNGEE. The CDR3 here is CASSVARPGRGEQYF. CDR3 bases: TGTGCCAGCAGCGTAGCTCGGCCGGGGCGGGGGGAGCAGTACTTC.

V and J are TRBV7-3 and TRBJ2-1, with D possibly matching TRBD2 (6 bases). The CDR3 is made up of 15 amino acids. Deletions cut 5 bases from V and 9 bases from J, with 20 bases between. CDR1 and CDR2 from the germline V gene are SGHTA and FQGTGA. The CDR3: CASSPRGGSMSEQFF. The CDR3 DNA sequence: TGTGCCAGCAGCCCCCGGGGAGGCTCCATGTCTGAGCAGTTCTTC.

This clone came up once. The V call is TRBV10-2, the J call TRBJ2-1, with 11 bases that match TRBD2. V shed 6 bases and J 3 bases; nucleotides not matched to a gene: 10. This CDR3 has 17 residues. Germline assignment: CDR1 WSHSY and CDR2 SAAADI. Written as DNA, the CDR3 is TGCGCCAGCAGGGGCCAGGGACTAGCGGAATACTACAATGAGCAGTTCTTC. This gives the protein CASRGQGLAEYYNEQFF.

The rearrangement links TRBV7-9 to TRBJ2-6; D is unclear. Germline CDR1 reads SEHNR; CDR2 reads FQNEAQ (reference sequence). Trimming removed 3 bases from V and 2 bases from J, with 11 bases in between. The CDR3 has 16 residues. The CDR3 loop is CASSLGTLAGANVLTF. CDR3 sequence (DNA): TGTGCCAGCAGCTTGGGCACTTTGGCTGGGGCCAACGTCCTGACTTTC.

The V gene is TRBV14, the J gene TRBJ2-2; TRBD2 agrees at 15 bases. V gave up 1 base and J gave up 4 bases; unmatched junction bases: 7. The germline V gene has CDR1 SGHDN and CDR2 FVKESK. The CDR3 extends over 19 amino acids. The chain's CDR3 is CASSQGGLAGGWSTGELFF. CDR3 in DNA: TGTGCCAGCAGCCAAGGGGGACTAGCGGGAGGATGGAGCACCGGGGAGCTGTTTTTT. The full variable domain, rest sourced from reference TRBV14 and TRBJ2-2, is EAGVTQFPSHSVIEKGQTVTLRCDPISGHDNLYWYRRVMGKEIKFLLHFVKESKQDESGMPNNRFLAERTGGTYSTLKVQPAELEDSGVYFCASSQGGLAGGWSTGELFFGEGSRLTVL.